This T cell receptor beta chain derives from a study of blood T cell repertoires in COVID-19. Study in general: Spain, Italy and the United States supplied samples that represented acute and convalescent COVID-19. Sources were T cells, B-cell-depleted T cells, or PBMCs; the material itself was cDNA or gDNA.

The ends were cut back, 10 bases at V and 4 bases at J, with 16 bases in the middle. The CDR3 loop spans 13 amino acids. The germline V gene encodes CDR1 ENHRY and CDR2 SYGVKD. As processed by the authors: The authors estimated nucleated cell counts from reference gene primer amplification. The protocol was immunoSEQ multiplex PCR, while the TCRdb copy is restricted to in-frame clones and leaves out a portion. Clone size and the V and J calls come from that table; the DNA yielded D and trimming. The data show some 97,000 clones, 70% to 90% seen once. Sequencing was carried out using peripheral blood. The receptor was derived from a human donor in a cohort sampled during active COVID-19. The V gene is TRBV10-3, the J gene TRBJ1-2, with D maybe TRBD1 (6 bases). Here the CDR3 reads CATTDSVTYGYTF. As DNA, the CDR3 is TGTGCCACCACGGACAGCGTAACCTATGGCTACACCTTC.